The 30 T cell receptor beta chains below come from one sample, sequenced in a study of blood T cell repertoires in COVID-19. TCRdb's table, derived via immunoSEQ multiplex PCR, lists solely in-frame clones and lacks some. The table shows 160,000 or so clones, with 65% to 85% occurring only once. Material for sequencing was peripheral blood. Receptors originate from a man aged 55 to 70 with active or convalescent COVID-19.

J is TRBJ1-1 and V is TRBV6-5; 12 positions match TRBD1. The CDR3 is 15 residues long. From germline, CDR1 is MNHEY and CDR2 SVGAGI. The V gene end was trimmed by 5 bases and the J gene end by 10 bases; junction bases not matched to a gene: 11. CDR3 protein: CASSPPGQGASRAFF. The CDR3 region has the DNA TGTGCCAGCAGTCCACCGGGACAGGGGGCATCGAGAGCTTTCTTT.

CDR3 residues: CASSLDGGDEQFF. In DNA form, the CDR3 reads TGTGCCAGCAGCTTAGACGGGGGGGATGAGCAGTTCTTC. The chain combines TRBV11-1 with TRBJ2-1; TRBD2 matches at 8 bases. The trim removed 1 base at V and 8 bases at J, leaving 1 base unmatched. This CDR3 comprises 13 residues. Germline-derived CDR1 and CDR2 are SGHAT and FQDESV (reference sequence).

The chain joins TRBV5-4 to TRBJ2-5, with 7 bases matching TRBD1. The CDR3 contains 14 residues. J lost 5 bases, V lost 4 bases, and 8 bases had no gene match. Germline lookup yields CDR1 SGHNT and CDR2 YYREEE (reference sequence). The CDR3 here is CASSLMDRSETQYF. The CDR3 nucleotides are TGTGCCAGCAGCCTCATGGACAGGAGCGAGACCCAGTACTTC.

The chain carries TRBV18 and TRBJ2-5; the D gene is possibly TRBD2 (5 bases). This CDR3 is built from 15 residues. Trimming pared 0 bases from V and 5 bases from J, leaving 13 bases between. Looked up from germline, CDR1 is KGHSH and CDR2 is LQKENI. The CDR3 nucleotides read TGTGCCAGCTCACCACCGGTCTCGGGGTCGGAGACCCAGTACTTC. Amino acid sequence: CASSPPVSGSETQYF.

This clone turned up a few times. The V call is TRBV12-5, the J call TRBJ2-3; possibly TRBD1 for D (5 bases). This CDR3 spans 17 amino acids. V was cut by 1 base and J by 0 bases, with 14 bases left in between. Germline V gene lookup returns CDR1 LGHNT and CDR2 FRNRAP. This chain's CDR3 is CASGLEAGAVSTDTQYF. Here the CDR3 DNA reads TGTGCTAGTGGTTTGGAGGCTGGGGCGGTTAGCACAGATACGCAGTATTTT.

Here the CDR3 DNA reads TGCGCCAGCAGCCAAGGACTTGAGCGGGAGTTAGTTAACGAGCAGTACTTC. Protein sequence: CASSQGLERELVNEQYF. The chain couples TRBV4-1 to TRBJ2-7, with 8 positions matching TRBD2. This CDR3 contains 17 residues. V was clipped by 1 base and J by 5 bases; unmatched bases: 13. Germline CDR1 MGHRA, CDR2 YSYEKL.

J is TRBJ1-6 and V is TRBV7-8; TRBD1 aligns across 7 bases. CDR1 and CDR2 (germline): SGHVS, FQNEAQ. The CDR3 loop spans 14 amino acids. The J segment lost 7 bases and the V segment lost 5 bases, leaving 5 bases of the junction unmatched. CDR3 sequence (DNA): TGTGCCAGCAGCCCCGGGACAGAGAATTCACCCCTCCACTTT. Translated: CASSPGTENSPLHF.

This rearrangement joins TRBV4-1 to TRBJ2-7, with TRBD2 identical over 9 bases. Trimming took 3 bases from V and 4 from J; bases not matched to a gene: 7. The CDR3 consists of 15 residues. Germline V gives CDR1 MGHRA, CDR2 YSYEKL. The CDR3 loop reads CASSQLAGGPYEQYF. For the CDR3, the DNA is TGCGCCAGCAGCCAGCTGGCGGGAGGGCCGTACGAGCAGTACTTC.

This clone was observed at least ten times. The gene calls are TRBV11-2 and TRBJ2-5, with D possibly TRBD2 on 5 matching bases. Per the germline V gene, CDR1 is SGHAT and CDR2 is FQNNGV. Deletions cut 1 base from V and 1 base from J, with 13 bases between. CDR3 size: 16 residues. The CDR3 sequence is CASSLGPGGAQETQYF. For the CDR3, the DNA is TGTGCCAGCAGCTTAGGCCCCGGAGGAGCCCAAGAGACCCAGTACTTC.

This clone came up once. The chain carries TRBV7-3 and TRBJ2-1, with TRBD1 as a possible D gene (5 bases). The germline V and J ends were trimmed by 5 bases and 6 bases, with 11 bases remaining between them. CDR1 and CDR2 from the germline V gene are SGHTA and FQGTGA. The CDR3 runs to 13 residues. The CDR3 DNA follows: TGTGCCAGCAGCACTCGACAGTCCAATGAGCAGTTCTTC. The encoded protein is CASSTRQSNEQFF. Looking up the rest from reference TRBV7-3 and TRBJ2-1 gives the full variable domain: GAGVSQTPSNKVTEKGKYVELRCDPISGHTALYWYRQSLGQGPEFLIYFQGTGAADDSGLPNDRFFAVRPEGSVSTLKIQRTERGDSAVYLCASSTRQSNEQFFGPGTRLTVL.

The chain is built from TRBV12-1 and TRBJ1-5; TRBD1 was called by the table and not checked on the DNA. TRBV12-1 is tagged as a pseudogene. The CDR3 covers 14 residues. The CDR3 nucleotides are TGTGCCAGCAGCCGCAGACAGGGGAATCAGCCCCAGCATTTT. Amino acid sequence: CASSRRQGNQPQHF.

This clone was recorded only once. CDR3 DNA: TGTGCCAGCACTCTGACAGGGGGGGGCGAGCAGTACTTC. This codes for CASTLTGGGEQYF. The chain combines TRBV28 with TRBJ2-7; 9 bases line up with TRBD1. Trimming cost V 7 bases and J 6 bases; bases outside gene matches: 7. The germline V gene has CDR1 MDHEN and CDR2 SYDVKM. This CDR3 contains 13 residues.

The chain links TRBV14 to TRBJ2-4; TRBD1 matches 8 bases. CDR1 SGHDN and CDR2 FVKESK come from the germline V gene. J was trimmed by 5 bases and V by 3 bases; bases with no gene match: 0. The CDR3 extends over 13 amino acids. In nucleotides, the CDR3 is TGTGCCAGCAGCCAGGACAGGGAAAACATTCAGTACTTC. Translating gives CASSQDRENIQYF.

This clone was detected once. The CDR3 bases are TGTGCCAGCTGGGACAGGGGGAACTCCTACGAGCAGTACTTC. Encoded protein: CASWDRGNSYEQYF. The chain carries TRBV6-5 and TRBJ2-7, with 11 bases lining up with TRBD1. Trimming at V came to 8 bases and at J to 0 bases, leaving 3 bases not matched to a gene. Germline CDR1 MNHEY, CDR2 SVGAGI. CDR3 length equals 14 residues.

The genes are TRBV7-9 and TRBJ2-7, with TRBD1 matching 7 bases. CDR3 length: 14 residues. The germline V gene encodes CDR1 SEHNR and CDR2 FQNEAQ (reference sequence). V dropped 8 bases and J dropped 4; count of bases not matched to a gene: 11. This CDR3 is CASRDGTDPYEQYF. CDR3 DNA sequence: TGTGCCAGCCGGGACGGGACAGATCCGTACGAGCAGTACTTC.

This chain connects TRBV3-1 (or the pseudogene TRBV3-2) to TRBJ2-1; 7 bases are a match to TRBD2. The CDR3 sequence is 15 residues long. With 2 bases clipped from V and 0 bases from J, the junction kept 1 base outside the gene matches. Looked up from germline, CDR1 is LGHDT and CDR2 is YNNKEL (reference sequence). The CDR3 coding sequence is TGTGCCAGCAGCCAAAGCGGGACCTCCTACAATGAGCAGTTCTTC. Its translation is CASSQSGTSYNEQFF.

This rearrangement joins TRBV15 to TRBJ2-5, with D perhaps matching TRBD1 (5 bases). The CDR3 has 16 residues. V was trimmed by 2 bases and J by 2 bases, leaving 15 bases between them. Germline CDR1 reads LNHNV; CDR2 reads YYDKDF (reference sequence). The CDR3 DNA is TGTGCCACCAGCAGATCCCAGGGAAGACATCAAGAGACCCAGTACTTC. It translates to CATSRSQGRHQETQYF.

The gene calls are TRBV18 and TRBJ1-4; D is possibly TRBD1 (6 bases). Germline V gene lookup returns CDR1 KGHSH and CDR2 LQKENI. The CDR3 is 13 residues long. V was pared by 6 bases and J by 7 bases, with 12 bases between. For the CDR3, the DNA is TGTGCCAGCTCCCAAACAGGGAGTGAAAAACTGTTTTTT. As protein: CASSQTGSEKLFF. Full variable domain (missing parts from reference TRBV18 and TRBJ1-4): NAGVMQNPRHLVRRRGQEARLRCSPMKGHSHVYWYRQLPEEGLKFMVYLQKENIIDESGMPKERFSAEFPKEGPSILRIQQVVRGDSAAYFCASSQTGSEKLFFGSGTQLSVL.

The chain uses TRBV5-1 and TRBJ2-3, with TRBD2 matching over 9 bases. J gave up 6 bases and V 0 bases, and 5 bases lay outside the gene matches. The CDR3 loop spans 15 amino acids. The germline CDR1 and CDR2 sequences are SGHRS and YFSETQ. The CDR3 region is CASSLGSGRFDTQYF. The DNA for the CDR3 is TGCGCCAGCAGCTTGGGAAGCGGGAGGTTCGATACGCAGTATTTT. Full variable domain (rest looked up from reference TRBV5-1 and TRBJ2-3): KAGVTQTPRYLIKTRGQQVTLSCSPISGHRSVSWYQQTPGQGLQFLFEYFSETQRNKGNFPGRFSGRQFSNSRSEMNVSTLELGDSALYLCASSLGSGRFDTQYFGPGTRLTVL.

This rearrangement joins TRBV29-1 to TRBJ2-1; 9 nucleotides line up with TRBD1. The germline CDR1 and CDR2 sequences are SQVTM and ANQGSEA. Germline trimming cut 6 bases from V and 4 bases from J; bases unmatched to any gene: 10. CDR3 size: 15 residues. The CDR3 bases are TGCAGCGTGGCCATGGGGGACAGGGATTACAATGAGCAGTTCTTC. This sequence encodes CSVAMGDRDYNEQFF.

The CDR3 sequence: CASSLRGTSAQPQHF. The CDR3 DNA reads TGTGCCAGCAGCTTGAGGGGCACCTCGGCGCAGCCCCAGCATTTT. The chain links TRBV5-6 to TRBJ1-5; TRBD1 might be the D (5 bases). V lost 1 base and J 7 bases, leaving 15 bases between the germline ends. This CDR3 comprises 15 residues. Germline V gene data show CDR1 as SGHDT and CDR2 as YYEEEE.

The chain has TRBV7-9 and TRBJ1-1, with D tentatively TRBD1 (5 bases). Germline V lookup: CDR1 SEHNR, CDR2 FQNEAQ (reference sequence). Trimming shortened V by 4 bases and J by 2 bases, and 11 bases separated the two germline ends. This CDR3 is built from 14 residues. As DNA, the CDR3 is TGTGCCAGCAGCTGGCTACAGGAAAACACTGAAGCTTTCTTT. Protein sequence: CASSWLQENTEAFF.

The chain's CDR3 is CASSPGTGQLYEQYF. DNA for the CDR3: TGTGCCAGCTCACCCGGAACAGGACAGCTCTACGAGCAGTACTTC. This sequence joins TRBV18 and TRBJ2-7, with D possibly matching TRBD1 (6 bases). The CDR3 has 15 residues. Trimming stripped 3 bases from V and 3 bases from J, with 15 bases between. CDR1 KGHSH and CDR2 LQKENI come from the germline V gene.

This clone has just a few counts. V gene TRBV11-2 combines with J gene TRBJ2-7, with D tentatively TRBD2 (6 bases). This CDR3 spans 12 amino acids. Trimming shortened V by 3 bases and J by 4 bases, and 7 bases separated the two germline ends. CDR1 is SGHAT, CDR2 FQNNGV, per germline. CDR3 region: CASSFGSYEQYF. DNA of the CDR3: TGTGCCAGCAGCTTCGGGAGTTACGAGCAGTACTTC.

In its sample, this clone was seen a few times. The chain employs TRBV15 and TRBJ2-1; a weak D match, TRBD2 (5 bases). This CDR3 is built from 16 residues. Trimming removed 0 bases from V and 5 bases from J, with 14 bases in between. CDR1 is LNHNV, CDR2 YYDKDF, per germline (reference sequence). The CDR3 region is CATSRDRGGGNNEQFF. The CDR3 region has the DNA TGTGCCACCAGCAGAGACCGGGGTGGAGGAAACAATGAGCAGTTCTTC. Filled out from reference TRBV15 and TRBJ2-1, the complete variable domain reads DAMVIQNPRYQVTQFGKPVTLSCSQTLNHNVMYWYQQKSSQAPKLLFHYYDKDFNNEADTPDNFQSRRPNTSFCFLDIRSPGLGDTAMYLCATSRDRGGGNNEQFFGPGTRLTVL.

The J gene is TRBJ2-3, the V gene TRBV7-3, with 8 nucleotides matching TRBD1. Germline V gene sequence: CDR1 SGHTA, CDR2 FQGTGA. V lost 0 bases to trimming and J lost 4 bases; unmatched junction nucleotides: 6. This CDR3 is 16 amino acids long. The DNA for the CDR3 is TGTGCCAGCAGCTTAACTTTTGGACAGGGCTCAGATACGCAGTATTTT. Its translation: CASSLTFGQGSDTQYF.

This chain joins TRBV7-2 and TRBJ2-1, with 9 positions matching TRBD2. V shed 5 bases, J shed 6 bases, and the junction held 8 bases outside the gene matches. From germline, CDR1 is SGHTA and CDR2 FQGNSA. This CDR3 region has 15 residues. The CDR3 here is CASSHSGGYANEQFF. DNA for the CDR3: TGTGCCAGCAGCCACAGCGGGGGGTACGCCAATGAGCAGTTCTTC. Filled out from reference TRBV7-2 and TRBJ2-1, the complete variable domain reads GAGVSQSPSNKVTEKGKDVELRCDPISGHTALYWYRQSLGQGLEFLIYFQGNSAPDKSGLPSDRFSAERTGGSVSTLTIQRTQQEDSAVYLCASSHSGGYANEQFFGPGTRLTVL.

The gene calls are TRBV6-5 and TRBJ2-3, with a tentative D call TRBD2 (5 bases). V lost 7 bases and J 5 bases, leaving 13 bases between the germline ends. The CDR3 spans 13 residues. Germline V gives CDR1 MNHEY, CDR2 SVGAGI. CDR3 loop: CASIRTSRDTQYF. DNA of the CDR3: TGTGCCAGCATTCGGACTTCAAGAGATACGCAGTATTTT.

The chain joins TRBV4-1 to TRBJ2-1; 8 positions agree with TRBD2. Germline CDR1 MGHRA, CDR2 YSYEKL. J was trimmed by 4 bases and V by 3 bases; bases with no gene match: 2. CDR3 length equals 14 residues. The CDR3 region is CASSQSGGYNEQFF. CDR3 bases: TGCGCCAGCAGCCAGTCGGGAGGGTACAATGAGCAGTTCTTC.

V gene TRBV24-1 combines with J gene TRBJ1-5; TRBD1 aligns across 7 bases. This CDR3 is 16 amino acids long. Germline assignment: CDR1 KGHDR and CDR2 SFDVKD. The V and J ends lost 4 bases and 3 bases, in that order; junction bases with no gene match: 8. The CDR3 protein is CATSDQTGNFNQPQHF. In DNA, the CDR3 is TGTGCCACCAGTGACCAGACAGGGAACTTCAATCAGCCCCAGCATTTT.